Listed here is a single TCR beta chain. Its recognized antigen is unknown. It has no much larger one-base neighbor in the sample; base qualities were not kept. V lost 6 bases and J lost 3 bases; the stretch between them is 15 bases long. Per the germline V gene, SQVTM is the CDR1 and ANQGSEA is the CDR2. From cysteine to phenylalanine, the CDR3 is 13 amino acids long. Only the CDR3 region is kept as DNA, spanning 39 bases read in frame from base 1. This sample was included in a study of CD8+ T cells in alopecia areata (dated 2018 in TCRdb). Study-level background: High-throughput TCRbeta sequencing was used to examine T cell clonal expansion in alopecia areata in both the C3H/HeJ mouse model and human patients. The RNA source kit depended on sample type: the PAXgene miRNA kit for fixed scalp, the miRNeasy kit for PBMCs, and the RNeasy kit for mouse skin. Clonality in the scalp was compared among normal scalp (n=4), patchy alopecia areata scalp (n=8), and alopecia totalis/universalis scalp (n=8). On the human side, TCRbeta sequencing was run on scalp tissue and on sorted CD4+ and CD8+ peripheral blood T cells from healthy controls and from alopecia areata patients with either patchy or totalis/universalis disease. immunoSEQ multiplex PCR using 35 Vbeta forward primers and 13 Jbeta reverse primers was used to amplify TCRbeta CDR3 regions.

Study-wide findings and limitations: Compared with normal scalp, lesional scalp, particularly in alopecia totalis/universalis, had higher clonality and more expanded CD8+ clones, which suggests antigenic drive. Unlike mouse skin, which is dominated by gammadelta T cells, normal human skin has resident alphabeta T cells that are also sequenced, and this complicates analysis of the scalp TCR repertoire. Compared with mice, TCR sequences shared between patients were less clear, possibly partly because of HLA diversity across the patient population.

Lesional scalp punch biopsies and peripheral blood were obtained from alopecia areata patients. After PBMCs were isolated by density centrifugation and stained for CD3, CD4 and CD8, a FACSAria was used to sort CD4+ and CD8+ T cells. The untreated alopecia areata patients were recruited through a multicenter biomarker study. Blood CD8+ T cells from roughly 5 biomarker-study patients were further sorted into NKG2D-low and NKG2D-high fractions. The library was built by means of the immunoSEQ multiplex PCR assay. For TCR sequencing, RNA was extracted from every sample and reverse transcribed into cDNA to serve as template. First-strand cDNA was synthesized using SuperScript III with a 2:1 mix of oligo-dT and random hexamers. A synthetic immune receptor repertoire was used to assess amplification bias, and residual bias was removed computationally. As for the original processing: Raw reads were preprocessed to remove errors, and CDR3 was defined according to IMGT conventions as the region from the conserved cysteine to phenylalanine. Clonality was calculated as 1 minus Shannon entropy normalized by log2 of the number of productive unique TCRs. Whether each scalp clone was CD4 or CD8 was inferred by checking scalp TCRbeta sequences against the CD4 and CD8 repertoires from sorted blood. In TCRdb, the immuneACCESS table is reduced to in-frame sequences with V and J assigned. These tables do not hold every clone; where another copy was compared, an unresolved V gene accounts for under half, and the others remain unexplained. That table supplies the V and J calls and clone size; D and trimming were determined from the DNA. This sample holds 89,000 or so clones; roughly 47% were observed only once. The biggest ten clones account for around 5% of the sample.

This sequence originates from a human donor with alopecia areata. The sequenced sample consisted of NKG2D-high CD8+ T cells sorted from blood. Sample cell subset or site, as interpreted from the label and publication: sorted CD8+ NKG2D-high blood T cells. Rearrangement joined TRBV29-1 to TRBJ2-7; TRBD2 could be the D gene, as 6 bases match. The CDR3 reads CSVRLGGRYEQYF. Here is the DNA: TGCAGCGTCCGACTGGGGGGACGCTACGAGCAGTACTTC.